Presented here are 23 T cell receptor beta chains from one specimen sequenced in a study of cytomegalovirus exposure and HLA in healthy donors. Amplification used 60 Vbeta primers and 13 Jbeta primers. Using immunoSEQ multiplex PCR, the repertoire was profiled, and TCRdb retains in-frame clones only, with some absent. This table has about 200,000 clones, roughly 85% appearing once. The specimen was PBMCs. The origin of the receptors is a young woman in good health and CMV-seropositive.

The gene calls are TRBV6-5 and TRBJ1-5, with 7 bases aligning to TRBD1. This CDR3 is built from 14 residues. V shed 2 bases, J shed 6 bases, and the junction held 4 bases outside the gene matches. Germline V gene data show CDR1 as MNHEY and CDR2 as SVGAGI. The CDR3 here is CASSYSTGVQPQHF. For the CDR3, the DNA is TGTGCCAGCAGTTACAGCACAGGGGTTCAGCCCCAGCATTTT.

The CDR3 DNA sequence: TGTGCCAGCAGCTTAGGACAGGGTAATGAAGCTTTCTTT. As protein: CASSLGQGNEAFF. This chain uses TRBV7-2 with TRBJ1-1, with 7 nucleotides matching TRBD1. The V and J ends lost 1 base and 7 bases, in that order; junction bases with no gene match: 3. CDR1 and CDR2 (germline): SGHTA, FQGNSA. The CDR3 loop spans 13 amino acids.

This clone turned up a few times. J is TRBJ2-7 and V is TRBV18, with 8 bases identical to TRBD1. Germline assignment: CDR1 KGHSH and CDR2 LQKENI. V lost 5 bases and J lost 2; bases outside the gene matches: 8. The CDR3 has 15 amino acids. The CDR3 sequence: CASSFGQGDTYEQYF. The CDR3 DNA follows: TGTGCCAGCTCATTTGGACAGGGCGATACCTACGAGCAGTACTTC.

This clone was counted between two and nine times. The chain joins TRBV6-6 to TRBJ2-1; tentatively, D is TRBD2 (5 bases). This CDR3 has 14 amino acids. Germline CDR1 is MNHNY and CDR2 is SVGAGI (reference sequence). The V gene lost 0 bases and the J gene lost 4 bases, with 7 bases spanning the gap. The CDR3 sequence is CASSYSRVYNEQFF. For the CDR3, the DNA is TGTGCCAGCAGTTACTCGAGGGTATACAATGAGCAGTTCTTC.

The chain uses TRBV30 and TRBJ1-2; weak D call: TRBD1 (6 bases). There are 16 residues in the CDR3. V lost 1 base and J 7 bases, leaving 22 bases between the germline ends. The germline CDR1 and CDR2 sequences are GTSNPN and SVGIG (reference sequence). CDR3 loop: CAWSAPVGGQGGGYTF. CDR3 coding DNA: TGTGCCTGGAGTGCCCCCGTCGGGGGGCAGGGTGGTGGCTACACCTTC.

The chain uses TRBV4-3 and TRBJ2-1; 12 positions match TRBD2. CDR1 is LGHNA and CDR2 is YSLEER in the germline V gene. The CDR3 loop spans 15 amino acids. With 2 bases clipped from V and 6 bases from J, the junction kept 2 bases outside the gene matches. The CDR3 reads CASSQLAGGGNEQFF. Here the CDR3 DNA reads TGCGCCAGCAGCCAACTAGCGGGAGGGGGCAATGAGCAGTTCTTC.

The rearrangement joins TRBV10-3 to TRBJ2-3, with D unclear. CDR1 ENHRY and CDR2 SYGVKD come from the germline V gene. This CDR3 region has 14 residues. The V and J ends lost 4 bases and 3 bases respectively, with 11 bases between them. DNA of the CDR3: TGTGCCATCAGTGGTCCCATGACTACAGATACGCAGTATTTT. Its translation: CAISGPMTTDTQYF.

This clone was seen only a few times. V gene TRBV6-5 combines with J gene TRBJ2-7; D not resolved. CDR1 MNHEY and CDR2 SVGAGI come from the germline V gene. Trimming removed 4 bases at V and 2 bases at J, with 9 bases between. This CDR3 region has 13 residues. The CDR3 spells CASSLSLTYEQYF. DNA for the CDR3: TGTGCCAGCAGTTTAAGCCTAACCTACGAGCAGTACTTC.

This clone was found a few times. The chain employs TRBV9 and TRBJ1-2; no reliable D call. The CDR3 is 13 amino acids. With 0 bases removed from V and 1 base from J, the gap between germline ends came to 4 bases. Germline CDR1 reads SGDLS; CDR2 reads YYNGEE. The CDR3 loop is CASSVGGNYGYTF. The CDR3, as DNA: TGTGCCAGCAGCGTAGGAGGTAACTATGGCTACACCTTC.

J is TRBJ2-7 and V is TRBV6-5; tentative D call: TRBD1 (6 bases). The V and J ends lost 5 bases and 2 bases respectively, with 16 bases between them. The CDR3 contains 15 residues. Germline V gives CDR1 MNHEY, CDR2 SVGAGI. In DNA, the CDR3 is TGTGCCAGCAGTCGCCCCGGGACATTCGCCTACGAGCAGTACTTC. Amino acid sequence: CASSRPGTFAYEQYF.

The chain is built from TRBV15 and TRBJ2-7; D remains unclear. This CDR3 is 13 amino acids long. The germline gives CDR1 LNHNV, CDR2 YYDKDF (reference sequence). The V end was cut by 1 base, the J end by 5 bases, with 9 bases between. CDR3 amino acids: CATSRGDSNEQYF. CDR3 in DNA: TGTGCCACCAGCAGAGGTGATAGTAACGAGCAGTACTTC.

This sequence joins TRBV7-2 and TRBJ1-2, with TRBD1 identical over 8 bases. The CDR3 extends over 14 amino acids. Germline CDR1 SGHTA, CDR2 FQGNSA. V lost 4 bases to trimming and J lost 8 bases; unmatched junction nucleotides: 9. The DNA for the CDR3 is TGTGCCAGCAGCTCGTCCCAGGGGGCGCGGGGCTACACCTTC. Translation: CASSSSQGARGYTF.

The CDR3 here is CASRILGHTDTQYF. The CDR3 nucleotides are TGTGCCAGTAGGATATTGGGGCACACAGATACGCAGTATTTT. The V gene is TRBV19, the J gene TRBJ2-3; a possible D gene is TRBD1 (5 bases). The CDR3 loop spans 14 amino acids. Germline loops: CDR1 LNHDA, CDR2 SQIVND (reference sequence). Trimming removed 6 bases at V and 2 bases at J, with 12 bases between.

The chain recombines TRBV29-1 with TRBJ2-7, with 8 bases identical to TRBD1. The junction had 9 bases not matched to a gene; V was cut back by 4 bases and J by 4 bases. From germline, CDR1 is SQVTM and CDR2 ANQGSEA. CDR3 length: 14 amino acids. The CDR3 DNA is TGCAGCGTTGTTTACGAGCAGGGGGCATACGAGCAGTACTTC. This codes for CSVVYEQGAYEQYF.

This clone was seen more than once but under ten times. V is TRBV5-4 and J is TRBJ2-2, with 9 nucleotides matching TRBD1. The germline gives CDR1 SGHNT, CDR2 YYREEE (reference sequence). CDR3 length equals 14 residues. Trimming removed 2 bases from V and 7 bases from J; junction bases left unmatched: 3. CDR3 amino acids: CASSFGQGSGELFF. As DNA, the CDR3 is TGTGCCAGCAGCTTTGGACAGGGGAGCGGGGAGCTGTTTTTT.

Only one count was recorded for this clone. The rearrangement links TRBV19 to TRBJ2-3, with D tentatively TRBD2 (5 bases). Germline CDR1 LNHDA, CDR2 SQIVND (reference sequence). The CDR3 sequence is 14 residues long. Between the trimmed V and J ends, which lost 1 base and 6 bases, there was a span of 11 bases. The CDR3 sequence: CASSIVAPADTQYF. CDR3 DNA sequence: TGTGCCAGTAGTATAGTAGCGCCGGCGGATACGCAGTATTTT.

This clone has a single count. The chain joins TRBV7-2 to TRBJ2-1, with 7 bases identical to TRBD2. Germline CDR1 SGHTA, CDR2 FQGNSA. With V trimmed by 7 bases and J by 9 bases, 18 bases remained unmatched. The CDR3 contains 16 residues. CDR3 bases: TGTGCCAGCACCCCAGGTGGGGGTATCCCGGGGGGTGAGCAGTTCTTC. Its protein product is CASTPGGGIPGGEQFF.

The rearrangement uses TRBV6-1 and TRBJ1-6; D not resolved. This CDR3 has 15 residues. In germline, CDR1 is MNHNS, CDR2 SASEGT. V was pared by 4 bases and J by 10 bases, with 17 bases between. CDR3 sequence reads: CASSGSTQRSSPLHF. The CDR3 DNA reads as TGTGCCAGCAGTGGGTCGACACAACGGTCGTCACCCCTCCACTTT.

Comments on this clone: Sequence at one end of the junction differs from germline and may be a read error. This sequence joins TRBV15 and TRBJ1-5; D ambiguous. The CDR3 length is 15 residues. The germline gives CDR1 LNHNV, CDR2 YYDKDF (reference sequence). CDR3 DNA: TGTGCCACCAGCCGAGAACGGGAGGGAAACCAGCCCCAGCATTTT. Residues: CATSREREGNQPQHF.

The chain uses TRBV4-3 and TRBJ2-1; 8 bases fit TRBD2. V trimming: 6 bases; J trimming: 9 bases; junction bases outside the gene matches: 7. Germline lookup yields CDR1 LGHNA and CDR2 YSLEER. CDR3 size: 13 residues. This CDR3 reads CASRDPGGGEQFF. Here the CDR3 DNA reads TGCGCCAGCAGGGACCCCGGGGGGGGTGAGCAGTTCTTC.

J is TRBJ1-1 and V is TRBV7-6; D is possibly TRBD1 (6 bases). V was clipped by 5 bases and J by 1 base, with 17 bases between them. The CDR3 runs 16 residues. Germline CDR1 is SGHVS and CDR2 is FNYEAQ. CDR3 in amino acids: CASSPWGGLGNTEAFF. The CDR3 nucleotides read TGTGCCAGCAGCCCGTGGGGGGGGCTAGGGAACACTGAAGCTTTCTTT.

The rearrangement joins TRBV9 to TRBJ2-7; TRBD2 matches at 7 bases. V trimming: 4 bases; J trimming: 5 bases; junction bases outside the gene matches: 6. Germline loops: CDR1 SGDLS, CDR2 YYNGEE. The CDR3 sequence is 13 residues long. The CDR3 sequence: CASSPLGGDEQYF. The CDR3 DNA sequence: TGTGCCAGCAGCCCCTTGGGGGGGGACGAGCAGTACTTC.

This rearrangement joins TRBV5-6 to TRBJ1-1; TRBD1 agrees at 9 bases. Germline values: CDR1 SGHDT, CDR2 YYEEEE. V was clipped by 2 bases and J by 0 bases; unmatched bases: 2. This CDR3 is built from 15 residues. CDR3: CASSLTGGLNTEAFF. The CDR3 nucleotides read TGTGCCAGCAGCTTAACAGGGGGCCTGAACACTGAAGCTTTCTTT.